What follows is one TCR beta chain and its context. What it binds is unknown. This entry belongs to a study of post-analysis software for immune sequencing data. Regarding the study as a whole: Four to six TRBV segments were more frequent in patients than controls; TRBV5-6, TRBV5-1 and TRBV20-1 belonged to this group.

CDR1 is MNHEY and CDR2 is SMNVEV in the germline V gene (reference sequence). There are 14 residues in the CDR3. Unique molecular identifiers were carried by the TCR beta cDNA libraries. Researchers reported a few hundred thousand cDNA molecules coming from 1 to 10 million T cells. TCRdb passed the PCR reads through MiXCR, listing each CDR3 protein once. Among 700,000 to 900,000 distinct CDR3 sequences, around 42% were seen once, and the ten largest hold roughly 4.9%. The clonotype originates from a girl aged 10-17 years with multiple sclerosis. Sequenced input: blood. This chain joins TRBV27 and TRBJ2-7; TRBD1 is a possible D gene (6 bases). Near its end, the DNA agrees better with TRBJ2-5, so the J call may be wrong. CDR3 sequence: CASSSYPGAETQYF. The CDR3 DNA reads TGTGCCAGCAGTTCCTATCCAGGGGCGGAGACCCAGTACTTC.